Below, 27 T cell receptor beta chains from the same sample are listed, as sequenced in a study of tumor-infiltrating lymphocytes in primary liver carcinoma. Making TCR beta cDNA involved around 540 ng total RNA and a constant-region primer. Libraries of TCR beta came from three nested multiplex PCR rounds with slightly modified ARM-PCR. Researchers ran the first two PCR rounds for approximately 10 cycles each with TRBV1-TRBV30 forward primers and a C-beta reverse primer. TCRdb used MiXCR to reprocess the multiplex PCR reads, holding one entry per CDR3 protein. The sample has tens of thousands of distinct CDR3 sequences, 75% seen once; the top ten hold around two fifths. Each 20-30 mg portion of unsorted bulk tissue served as the source for co-extraction of RNA and DNA. Sequenced sample: tumor-adjacent normal liver tissue. Receptors originate from a middle-aged man with primary liver carcinoma and hepatitis B virus infection.

Points on this clonotype: Its ends do not fully match the called genes, so a read error is possible. The gene calls are TRBV5-1 and TRBJ2-7, with 10 bases fitting TRBD2. This CDR3 contains 16 residues. Germline values: CDR1 SGHRS, CDR2 YFSETQ. CDR3 nucleotides: TGCGCCAGCACCTCTATGACTAGCGGGCCGGGCTACGAGCGGTACTTC. This translates into CASTSMTSGPGYERYF.

This clonotype was seen many times. V is TRBV6-4 and J is TRBJ2-3; TRBD2 matches at 10 bases. The CDR3 sequence is 16 residues long. Germline CDR1 MRHNA, CDR2 SNTAGT. Trimming at V came to 0 bases and at J to 0 bases, leaving 0 bases not matched to a gene. The chain's CDR3 is CASSDSTSGSTDTQYF. The CDR3 coding sequence is TGTGCCAGCAGTGACTCGACTAGCGGGAGCACAGATACGCAGTATTTT.

This clonotype has only one observation. A much larger clone is a single base away; this may be a read error. V usage is TRBV20-1 and J usage is TRBJ2-5; no definite D call. Trimming removed 0 bases at V and 2 bases at J, with 10 bases between. Germline lookup yields CDR1 DFQATT and CDR2 SNEGSKA (reference sequence). This CDR3 contains 14 residues. CDR3 sequence (DNA): TGCAGTGCTAGAGATGGAAGTCGGCAAGAGACCCAGTACTTC. Translating it yields CSARDGSRQETQYF.

Comments on this clonotype: Its ends do not fully match the called genes, so a read error is possible. The chain employs TRBV14 and TRBJ2-3; D unclear. The CDR3 runs to 13 residues. CDR1 SGHDN and CDR2 FVKESK come from the germline V gene. CDR3 region: CPSSRGYTDAQYF. CDR3 coding DNA: TGTCCCAGCAGCCGAGGATACACAGATGCACAGTATTTT. The full variable domain, with the rest looked up from reference TRBV14 and TRBJ2-3, is EAGVTQFPSHSVIEKGQTVTLRCDPISGHDNLYWYRRVMGKEIKFLLHFVKESKQDESGMPNNRFLAERTGGTYSTLKVQPAELEDSGVYFCPSSRGYTDAQYFGPGTRLTVL.

Concerning this clonotype: Compared with germline, one end of the junction differs, possibly owing to a read error. This chain connects TRBV29-1 to TRBJ2-2; TRBD2 might be the D (5 bases). Germline V CDR1 and CDR2: SQVTM, ANQGSEA. CDR3 length equals 15 residues. CDR3 DNA sequence: TGCAGCGTTGTAATGGGAATCGTGAACACTGGGGAGTTGTTTTTT. Translation: CSVVMGIVNTGELFF.

Points on this clonotype: At one end the junction does not follow the germline gene, possibly because of a read error. The CDR3 here is CVSSLIAGGTGELLF. DNA for the CDR3: TGTGTCAGCAGTTTGATAGCGGGAGGTACCGGGGAGCTGTTATTT. The rearrangement uses TRBV12-3 or TRBV12-4 and TRBJ2-2; 10 bases agree with TRBD2. The CDR3 is 15 residues long.

A word on this clonotype: The germline gene is not matched at one end of the junction; a read error may be the cause. This chain links TRBV11-2 with TRBJ2-5, with D unclear. Germline assignment: CDR1 SGHAT and CDR2 FQNNGV. The CDR3 has 15 amino acids. The CDR3 DNA follows: TGTGCCAACAGCCCCGTCGGGCTTGTCCCAGAGACCAAGTACTTC. It is translated as CANSPVGLVPETKYF.

In the case of this clonotype: The junction and the germline gene differ at one end; a read error may be behind it. This rearrangement joins TRBV11-1 to TRBJ2-4; 8 bases align to TRBD2. The germline V gene encodes CDR1 SGHAT and CDR2 FQDESV (reference sequence). The CDR3 has 17 residues. As DNA, the CDR3 is TGTGCCAGTAGCTTTCCCGGGACTAGTGGCAACAAAAACATTCAGTACTTC. This gives the protein CASSFPGTSGNKNIQYF.

Details on this clonotype: The junction departs from the called germline gene at one end, perhaps through a read error. The CDR3 region has the DNA TGCGCCAGCAGTGGGGGTGTGAAGACTGAAGTTTTCTTT. Its protein is CASSGGVKTEVFF. The V gene is TRBV4-1, the J gene TRBJ1-1; tentative D call: TRBD1 (5 bases). The CDR3 length is 13 residues. Germline CDR1 MGHRA, CDR2 YSYEKL.

This clonotype was recorded a few times. The chain uses TRBV2 and TRBJ2-7; D uncertain. Germline-derived CDR1 and CDR2 are SNHLY and FYNNEI. The V end was cut by 8 bases, the J end by 3 bases, with 14 bases between. The CDR3 has 13 amino acids. The CDR3 nucleotides are TGTGCCAGCTTGGTCGAGAGTAGCTACGAGCAGTACTTC. Translation: CASLVESSYEQYF.

A few counts support this clonotype. Germline is not matched at one junction end, which may reflect a read error. The rearrangement joins TRBV12-3 or TRBV12-4 to TRBJ1-1; TRBD1 agrees at 9 bases. There are 14 residues in the CDR3. The CDR3 DNA reads TGTGCCAGCAGTCTCGGGACAGGGAACACTGGAGCTTTCTTT. It translates to CASSLGTGNTGAFF.

This clonotype has just a few counts. A much larger clone lies one base from this, so it may be a read error. The CDR3 region is CTSSLRWTGENEQYF. The CDR3 DNA reads as TGTACCAGCAGCTTACGATGGACAGGGGAAAACGAGCAGTACTTC. The chain recombines TRBV11-2 with TRBJ2-7; 9 bases agree with TRBD1. CDR1 SGHAT and CDR2 FQNNGV come from the germline V gene. The CDR3 has 15 amino acids.

In its sample, this clonotype was seen a few times. This clone may be a read error of a much larger clone one base away. The chain has TRBV24-1 and TRBJ2-1; the match to TRBD2 covers 10 bases. This CDR3 is built from 14 residues. Germline V gene lookup returns CDR1 KGHDR and CDR2 SFDVKD. The CDR3 loop reads CATATSGAYSEQFF. The CDR3 DNA is TGTGCCACCGCTACTAGCGGGGCTTACAGTGAGCAGTTCTTC.

Note on this clonotype: In this CDR3 the conserved last residue, phenylalanine or tryptophan, is missing, so a read error is likely. The chain is built from TRBV6-6 and TRBJ2-5; D may be TRBD1 or TRBD2 (5 bases each). This CDR3 comprises 13 residues. Germline lookup yields CDR1 MNHNY and CDR2 SVGAGI (reference sequence). The chain's CDR3 is CASSYQGGETQYI. The CDR3 DNA follows: TGCGCCAGCAGTTACCAGGGCGGGGAGACCCAGTACATC.

The genes are TRBV10-3 and TRBJ1-1; D is undetermined. The ends were cut back, 6 bases at V and 3 bases at J, with 14 bases in the middle. Germline V CDR1 and CDR2: ENHRY, SYGVKD. The CDR3 is 14 residues long. In DNA, the CDR3 is TGTGCCATCAGAGTCCGGCATGGGTACACTGAAGCTTTCTTT. Amino acid sequence: CAIRVRHGYTEAFF.

Turning to this clonotype: Since no conserved phenylalanine or tryptophan closes the CDR3, a read error is the likely cause. V usage is TRBV11-3 and J usage is TRBJ1-5; maybe TRBD1 (5 bases). The CDR3 is 15 amino acids. Looked up from germline, CDR1 is SGHNT and CDR2 is YENEEA. CDR3 sequence (DNA): TGTGCCAGCAACTTAGATCTGGGGGTGACTCAGCCCCAGCATCTT. Translation gives CASNLDLGVTQPQHL.

Concerning this clonotype itself: A read error may produce the germline difference seen at one junction end. This chain uses TRBV5-5 with TRBJ2-5; perhaps TRBD2 as D (5 bases). CDR3 size: 14 residues. Germline values: CDR1 SGHKS, CDR2 YYEKEE (reference sequence). The DNA for the CDR3 is TGTACCAGCGGCTTGTCTATAACCCAAGAGACCCAGTACTTC. Its translation: CTSGLSITQETQYF.

V and J are TRBV16 and TRBJ1-2, with D maybe TRBD1 (6 bases). V was clipped by 0 bases and J by 5 bases, with 10 bases between them. Germline values: CDR1 KGHSY, CDR2 FQNENV. CDR3 length: 14 residues. The CDR3 protein is CASSQSITGYGYTF. CDR3 nucleotides: TGTGCCAGCAGCCAATCGATAACAGGGTATGGCTACACCTTC.

Comment on this clonotype: The CDR3 ends on some other residue instead of the conserved phenylalanine or tryptophan, so this is likely a read error. The chain recombines TRBV6-5 with TRBJ2-3; the match to TRBD2 covers 10 bases. CDR1 and CDR2 from the germline V gene are MNHEY and SVGAGI. The CDR3 contains 15 residues. CDR3 residues: CTSNTELAGTDTQYL. The DNA of the CDR3 is TGTACCAGCAACACAGAACTAGCGGGAACAGATACGCAGTATTTA.

Worth noting for this clonotype: A read error may produce the germline difference seen at one junction end. This chain connects TRBV14 to TRBJ1-6; TRBD1 agrees at 8 bases. The CDR3 is made up of 13 amino acids. Germline V gene lookup returns CDR1 SGHDN and CDR2 FVKESK. The CDR3 loop reads CVSGGQGRSPLHF. The CDR3, as DNA: TGTGTCAGCGGCGGACAGGGTCGATCACCCCTCCACTTT.

As to this clonotype: One end of the junction does not line up with germline, which may come from a read error. This chain connects TRBV29-1 to TRBJ1-1; tentative D call: TRBD1 (5 bases). The CDR3 extends over 13 amino acids. CDR1 SQVTM and CDR2 ANQGSEA come from the germline V gene. CDR3 amino acids: CSVECPGNTEASF. The CDR3 coding sequence is TGCAGCGTTGAGTGTCCAGGGAACACTGAAGCTTCCTTT. Full variable domain (missing parts from reference TRBV29-1 and TRBJ1-1): SAVISQKPSRDICQRGTSLTIQCQVDSQVTMMFWYRQQPGQSLTLIATANQGSEATYESGFVIDKFPISRPNLTFSTLTVSNMSPEDSSIYLCSVECPGNTEASFGQGTRLTVV.

Concerning this clonotype: One junction end disagrees with the germline gene, perhaps due to a read error. The chain uses TRBV5-6 and TRBJ1-1; D remains unclear. The germline V gene has CDR1 SGHDT and CDR2 YYEEEE. The length of the CDR3 is 12 residues. Here the CDR3 DNA reads TGTGCCAGCAGCTGGGAGGGAACTGAGGCTTTGTTT. Translation: CASSWEGTEALF. Variable domain in full (rest from reference TRBV5-6 and TRBJ1-1): DAGVTQSPTHLIKTRGQQVTLRCSPKSGHDTVSWYQQALGQGPQFIFQYYEEEERQRGNFPDRFSGHQFPNYSSELNVNALLLGDSALYLCASSWEGTEALFGQGTRLTVV.

Turning to this clonotype: An end of the junction does not agree with germline; a read error may underlie this. The V call is TRBV6-6, the J call TRBJ2-4; unclear D gene. This CDR3 region has 17 residues. Per germline, CDR1 MNHNY and CDR2 SVGAGI (reference sequence). The CDR3 region is CASSYSTSGIAKYIQYF. The CDR3 DNA sequence: TGTGCCAGCAGTTACTCGACGTCAGGTATCGCCAAATACATTCAGTACTTC.

A note on this clonotype: One junction end does not reproduce the germline sequence, and a read error may be involved. This chain joins TRBV5-1 and TRBJ1-2; no firm D call. Germline assignment: CDR1 SGHRS and CDR2 YFSETQ. The CDR3 sequence is 14 residues long. The CDR3 spells CTSMNQGGCYGYTF. In nucleotides, the CDR3 is TGCACCAGCATGAACCAAGGAGGCTGCTATGGCTACACTTTC.

A note on this clonotype: A junction end diverges from the germline sequence, so it may reflect a read error. The chain uses TRBV11-2 and TRBJ2-6, with D tentatively TRBD1 (5 bases). Germline V gene sequence: CDR1 SGHAT, CDR2 FQNNGV. The CDR3 is made up of 16 amino acids. The CDR3 nucleotides are TGTGCCAGCAGCTTATCGTCATGGGTTGGGGCCAACCTCCTGACTTTC. Amino acid sequence: CASSLSSWVGANLLTF. The variable domain in full, completed from reference TRBV11-2 and TRBJ2-6, reads EAGVAQSPRYKIIEKRQSVAFWCNPISGHATLYWYQQILGQGPKLLIQFQNNGVVDDSQLPKDRFSAERLKGVDSTLKIQPAKLEDSAVYLCASSLSSWVGANLLTFGAGSRLTVL.

On this clonotype: Germline and junction disagree at one end, which may indicate a read error. This sequence joins TRBV6-1 and TRBJ2-5, with a tentative D call TRBD2 (5 bases). The germline V gene encodes CDR1 MNHNS and CDR2 SASEGT. The CDR3 covers 13 residues. The CDR3 coding sequence is TGTGCCAACAGTGAAGTCCGGGGAGAGATCCAGTACTTC. This encodes CANSEVRGEIQYF.

Only one count was recorded for this clonotype. One junction end disagrees with the germline gene, perhaps due to a read error. The J gene is TRBJ2-3, the V gene TRBV6-2 or TRBV6-3; D ambiguous. The CDR3 has 14 residues. Germline V gene lookup returns CDR1 MNHEY and CDR2 SVGEGT. The CDR3 DNA sequence: TGTGCCAGTAGTTACTTGACTAGCACAGATACGCAGTATTTT. Translation gives CASSYLTSTDTQYF.